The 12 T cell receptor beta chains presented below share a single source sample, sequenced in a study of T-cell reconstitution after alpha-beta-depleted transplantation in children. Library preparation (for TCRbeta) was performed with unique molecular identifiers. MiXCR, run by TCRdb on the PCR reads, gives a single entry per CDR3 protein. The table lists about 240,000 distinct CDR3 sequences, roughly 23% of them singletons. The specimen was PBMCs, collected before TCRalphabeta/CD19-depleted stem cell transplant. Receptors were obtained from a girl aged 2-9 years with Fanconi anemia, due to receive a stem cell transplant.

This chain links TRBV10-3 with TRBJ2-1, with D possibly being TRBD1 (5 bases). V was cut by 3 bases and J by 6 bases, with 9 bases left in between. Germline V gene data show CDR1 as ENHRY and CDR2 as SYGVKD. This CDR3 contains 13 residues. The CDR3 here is CAISDGRGNEQFF. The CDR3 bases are TGTGCCATCAGTGATGGTAGGGGCAATGAGCAGTTCTTC.

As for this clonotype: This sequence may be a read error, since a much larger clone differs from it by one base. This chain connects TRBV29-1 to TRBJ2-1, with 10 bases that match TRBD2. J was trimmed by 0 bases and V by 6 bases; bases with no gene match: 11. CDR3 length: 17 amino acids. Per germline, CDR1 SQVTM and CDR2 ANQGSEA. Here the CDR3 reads CSVPGLAEGPSYNEQFF. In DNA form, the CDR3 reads TGCAGCGTACCCGGACTAGCGGAAGGACCCTCCTACAATGAGCAGTTCTTC.

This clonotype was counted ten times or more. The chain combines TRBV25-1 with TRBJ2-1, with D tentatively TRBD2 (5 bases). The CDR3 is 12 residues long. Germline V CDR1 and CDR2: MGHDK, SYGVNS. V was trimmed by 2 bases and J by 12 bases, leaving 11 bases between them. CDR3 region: CASSEPYGGQFF. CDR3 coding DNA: TGTGCCAGCAGTGAACCCTATGGAGGGCAGTTCTTC.

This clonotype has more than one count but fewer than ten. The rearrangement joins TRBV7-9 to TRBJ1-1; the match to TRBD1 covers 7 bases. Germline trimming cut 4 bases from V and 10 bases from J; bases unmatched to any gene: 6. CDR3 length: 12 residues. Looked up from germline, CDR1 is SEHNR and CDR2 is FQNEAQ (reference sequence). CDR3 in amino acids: CASSYSPGGAFF. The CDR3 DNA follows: TGTGCCAGCAGCTACTCGCCAGGGGGAGCTTTCTTT. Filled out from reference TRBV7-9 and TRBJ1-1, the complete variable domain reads DTGVSQNPRHKITKRGQNVTFRCDPISEHNRLYWYRQTLGQGPEFLTYFQNEAQLEKSRLLSDRFSAERPKGSFSTLEIQRTEQGDSAMYLCASSYSPGGAFFGQGTRLTVV.

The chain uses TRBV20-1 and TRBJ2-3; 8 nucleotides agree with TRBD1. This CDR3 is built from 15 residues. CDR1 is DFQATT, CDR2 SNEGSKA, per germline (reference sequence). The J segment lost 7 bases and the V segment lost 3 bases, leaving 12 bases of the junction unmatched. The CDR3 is CSARAGQEIDYTQYF. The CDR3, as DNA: TGCAGTGCTAGGGCGGGACAGGAAATCGATTATACGCAGTATTTT.

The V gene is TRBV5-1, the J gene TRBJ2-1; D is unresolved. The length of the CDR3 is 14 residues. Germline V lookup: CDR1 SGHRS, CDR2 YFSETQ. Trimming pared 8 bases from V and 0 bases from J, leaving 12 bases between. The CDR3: CAREAVSSYNEQFF. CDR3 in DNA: TGCGCCAGGGAAGCTGTAAGCTCCTACAATGAGCAGTTCTTC.

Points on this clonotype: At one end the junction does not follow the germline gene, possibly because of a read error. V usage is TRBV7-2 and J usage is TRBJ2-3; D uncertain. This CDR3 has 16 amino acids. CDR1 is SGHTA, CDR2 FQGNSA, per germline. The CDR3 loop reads CDSSLGYRFMPNTQYF. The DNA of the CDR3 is TGTGACAGCAGCTTAGGATATAGGTTCATGCCCAATACGCAGTATTTT.

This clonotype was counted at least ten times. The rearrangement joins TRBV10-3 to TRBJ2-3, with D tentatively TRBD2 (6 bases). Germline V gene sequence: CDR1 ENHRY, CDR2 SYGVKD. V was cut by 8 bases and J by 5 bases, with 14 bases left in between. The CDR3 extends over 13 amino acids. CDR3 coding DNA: TGTGCCATCGCCGGGACTTATAAAGATACGCAGTATTTT. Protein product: CAIAGTYKDTQYF.

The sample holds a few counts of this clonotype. CDR3 amino acids: CASSPSSGGAYSYEQYF. The CDR3 DNA reads as TGTGCCAGCAGTCCGTCTAGCGGGGGGGCTTACTCCTACGAGCAGTACTTC. The chain has TRBV7-2 and TRBJ2-7; 12 bases align to TRBD2. Germline CDR1 is SGHTA and CDR2 is FQGNSA. J lost 0 bases, V lost 6 bases, and 9 bases had no gene match. This CDR3 spans 17 amino acids.

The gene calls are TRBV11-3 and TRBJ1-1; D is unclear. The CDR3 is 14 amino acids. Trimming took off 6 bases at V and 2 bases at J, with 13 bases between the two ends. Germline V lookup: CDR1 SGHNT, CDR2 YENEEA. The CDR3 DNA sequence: TGTGCCAGCAGTCGGAAGGGAGGTAACACTGAAGCTTTCTTT. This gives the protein CASSRKGGNTEAFF.

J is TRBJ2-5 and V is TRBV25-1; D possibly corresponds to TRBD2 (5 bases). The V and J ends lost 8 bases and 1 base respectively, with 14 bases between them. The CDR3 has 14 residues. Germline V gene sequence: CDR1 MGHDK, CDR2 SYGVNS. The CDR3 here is CASSPWTGQETQYF. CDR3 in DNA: TGTGCCAGCTCCCCGTGGACTGGCCAAGAGACCCAGTACTTC.

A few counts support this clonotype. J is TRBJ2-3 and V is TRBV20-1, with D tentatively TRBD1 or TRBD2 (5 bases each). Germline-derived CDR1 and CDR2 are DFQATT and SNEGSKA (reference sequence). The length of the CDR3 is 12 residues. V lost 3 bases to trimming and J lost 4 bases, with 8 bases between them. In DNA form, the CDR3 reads TGCAGTGCTAGCGGGGCAGCAGATACGCAGTATTTT. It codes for CSASGAADTQYF.